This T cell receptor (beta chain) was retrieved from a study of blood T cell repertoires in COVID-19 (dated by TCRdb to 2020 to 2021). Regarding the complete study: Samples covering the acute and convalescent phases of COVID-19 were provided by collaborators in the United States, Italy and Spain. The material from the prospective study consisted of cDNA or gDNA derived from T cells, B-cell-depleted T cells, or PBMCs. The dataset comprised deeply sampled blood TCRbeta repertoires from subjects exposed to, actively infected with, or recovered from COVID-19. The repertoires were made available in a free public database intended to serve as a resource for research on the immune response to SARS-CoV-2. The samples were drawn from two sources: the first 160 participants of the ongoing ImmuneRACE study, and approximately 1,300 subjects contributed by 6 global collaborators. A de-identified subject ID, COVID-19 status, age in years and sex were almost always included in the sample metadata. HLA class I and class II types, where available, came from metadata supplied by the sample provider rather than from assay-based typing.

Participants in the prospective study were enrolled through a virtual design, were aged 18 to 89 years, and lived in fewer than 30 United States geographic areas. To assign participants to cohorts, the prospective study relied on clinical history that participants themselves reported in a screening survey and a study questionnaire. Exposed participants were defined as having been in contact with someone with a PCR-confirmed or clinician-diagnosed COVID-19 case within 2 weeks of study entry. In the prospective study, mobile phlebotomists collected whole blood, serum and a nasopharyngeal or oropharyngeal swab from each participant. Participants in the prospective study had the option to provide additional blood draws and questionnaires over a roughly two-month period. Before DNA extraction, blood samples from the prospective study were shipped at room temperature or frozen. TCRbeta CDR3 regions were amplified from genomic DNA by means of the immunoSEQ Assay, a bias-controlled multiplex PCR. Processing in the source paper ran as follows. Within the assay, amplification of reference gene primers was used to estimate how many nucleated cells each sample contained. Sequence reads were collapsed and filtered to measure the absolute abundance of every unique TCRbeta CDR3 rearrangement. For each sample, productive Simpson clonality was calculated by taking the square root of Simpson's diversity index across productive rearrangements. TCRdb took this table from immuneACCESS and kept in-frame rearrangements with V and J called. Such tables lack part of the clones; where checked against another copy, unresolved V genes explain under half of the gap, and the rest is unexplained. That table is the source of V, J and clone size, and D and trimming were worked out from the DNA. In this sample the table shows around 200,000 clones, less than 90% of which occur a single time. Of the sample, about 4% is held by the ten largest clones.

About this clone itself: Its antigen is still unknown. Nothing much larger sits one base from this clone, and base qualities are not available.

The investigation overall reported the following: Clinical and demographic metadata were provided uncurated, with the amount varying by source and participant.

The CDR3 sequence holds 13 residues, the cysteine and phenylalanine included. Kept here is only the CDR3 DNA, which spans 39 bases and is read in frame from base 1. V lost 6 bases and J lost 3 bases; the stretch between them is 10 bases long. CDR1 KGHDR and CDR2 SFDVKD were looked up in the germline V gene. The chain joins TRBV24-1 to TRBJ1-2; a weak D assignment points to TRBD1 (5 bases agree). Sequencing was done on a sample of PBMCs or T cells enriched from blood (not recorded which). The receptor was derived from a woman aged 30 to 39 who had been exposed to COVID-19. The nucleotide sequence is TGTGCCACCAGTCCGCGGGGGGACTATGGCTACACCTTC. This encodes CATSPRGDYGYTF.